The 20 T cell receptor beta chains below were found in one sample sequenced in a study of T cell responses to AZD1222 COVID-19 vaccine. Profiling relied on immunoSEQ multiplex PCR, and the TCRdb table lists in-frame clones only, not all of them. Of 80,000 or so clones listed, 80% to 90% were seen once; the top ten hold around 6%. The sample in question was peripheral blood, obtained on day 0 of AZD1222 vaccination. The origin of the receptors is an adult in good health.

The CDR3 spells CASSDRPGATGELFF. Here the CDR3 DNA reads TGTGCCAGCAGTGACAGGCCAGGGGCCACCGGGGAGCTGTTTTTT. V and J are TRBV6-4 and TRBJ2-2, with TRBD1 as a possible D gene (6 bases). V lost 2 bases to trimming and J lost 4 bases, with 11 bases between them. Germline V CDR1 and CDR2: MRHNA, SNTAGT. The CDR3 loop spans 15 amino acids.

The chain carries TRBV12-3 or TRBV12-4 and TRBJ1-3; D gene uncertain. The CDR3 length is 13 residues. The V end lost 3 bases, the J end lost 4 bases, and 7 bases lay between the germline ends. The CDR3 DNA sequence: TGTGCCAGCAGTTTGTTTTTCGGAAACACCATATATTTT. Protein sequence: CASSLFFGNTIYF.

V gene TRBV15 combines with J gene TRBJ2-2; 8 bases are shared with TRBD1. V gave up 0 bases and J gave up 3 bases; unmatched junction bases: 6. This CDR3 contains 17 residues. Per germline, CDR1 LNHNV and CDR2 YYDKDF (reference sequence). The chain's CDR3 is CATSRDRRTGHTGELFF. In DNA form, the CDR3 reads TGTGCCACCAGCAGAGATCGCCGGACAGGGCACACCGGGGAGCTGTTTTTT.

The chain couples TRBV5-6 to TRBJ1-2; TRBD1 agrees at 7 bases. This CDR3 has 12 residues. With V trimmed by 4 bases and J by 8 bases, 5 bases remained unmatched. The germline V gene has CDR1 SGHDT and CDR2 YYEEEE. The chain's CDR3 is CASSMTGRGYTF. In DNA form, the CDR3 reads TGTGCCAGCAGCATGACAGGGCGCGGCTACACCTTC.

The chain couples TRBV6-2 or TRBV6-3 to TRBJ1-2, with 8 bases fitting TRBD1. The CDR3 runs to 14 residues. Germline CDR1 reads MNHEY; CDR2 reads SVGEGT. Losses at the gene ends were 4 bases for V and 8 bases for J; bases not matched to a gene: 9. The CDR3 is CASSFPGQGIGYTF. CDR3 in DNA: TGTGCCAGCAGTTTCCCCGGACAGGGTATCGGCTACACCTTC.

The chain uses TRBV2 and TRBJ1-1, with 7 bases identical to TRBD1. Germline lookup yields CDR1 SNHLY and CDR2 FYNNEI. The CDR3 is 16 amino acids. V lost 7 bases and J lost 6; bases outside the gene matches: 17. As DNA, the CDR3 is TGTGCCAGCAAGGGGGCGGGCCCCGCAGGGACAGCTGAAGCTTTCTTT. This sequence encodes CASKGAGPAGTAEAFF.

CDR3 bases: TGCGCCAGCAGCCCACCTCTCGAAGGGTATTCACCCCTCCACTTT. It encodes CASSPPLEGYSPLHF. The rearrangement uses TRBV4-3 and TRBJ1-6; D ambiguous. Trimming pared 4 bases from V and 8 bases from J, leaving 15 bases between. This CDR3 comprises 15 residues. In germline, CDR1 is LGHNA, CDR2 YSLEER.

This clone showed up just once. This chain joins TRBV6-5 and TRBJ1-2; tentatively, D is TRBD1 (6 bases). Trimming left V 6 bases short and J 4 bases short, with 18 bases between. CDR1 and CDR2 (germline): MNHEY, SVGAGI. CDR3 length: 15 residues. The CDR3 region has the DNA TGTGCCAGCAGGGACTCCCGGGGGGCAAGCTATGGCTACACCTTC. It specifies CASRDSRGASYGYTF.

The chain joins TRBV18 to TRBJ1-1; D uncertain. Germline V lookup: CDR1 KGHSH, CDR2 LQKENI. The CDR3 runs to 12 residues. V dropped 8 bases and J dropped 0 bases, with 7 bases sitting between them. The DNA of the CDR3 is TGTGCCAGCCTTAAATTGAACACTGAAGCTTTCTTT. The encoded protein is CASLKLNTEAFF.

The chain couples TRBV2 to TRBJ1-1; no firm D call. The V gene lost 4 bases and the J gene lost 4 bases, with 10 bases spanning the gap. This CDR3 has 13 residues. Germline CDR1 is SNHLY and CDR2 is FYNNEI. CDR3 amino acids: CASSAAGGTEAFF. Here the CDR3 DNA reads TGTGCCAGCAGTGCTGCCGGAGGCACTGAAGCTTTCTTT. Complete variable domain (other parts from reference TRBV2 and TRBJ1-1): EPEVTQTPSHQVTQMGQEVILRCVPISNHLYFYWYRQILGQKVEFLVSFYNNEISEKSEIFDDQFSVERPDGSNFTLKIRSTKLEDSAMYFCASSAAGGTEAFFGQGTRLTVV.

The chain uses TRBV11-3 and TRBJ2-5, with 10 bases lining up with TRBD2. Per germline, CDR1 SGHNT and CDR2 YENEEA. This CDR3 has 16 amino acids. After removal of 3 bases from V and 1 base from J, the junction contained 5 bases not matched to a gene. The CDR3 reads CASSLGQRGGQETQYF. The CDR3, as DNA: TGTGCCAGCAGCTTGGGCCAGCGGGGGGGCCAAGAGACCCAGTACTTC.

The chain combines TRBV4-3 with TRBJ2-2; no firm D call. Germline CDR1 is LGHNA and CDR2 is YSLEER. CDR3 length: 13 amino acids. Trimming shortened V by 0 bases and J by 8 bases, and 7 bases separated the two germline ends. The CDR3 reads CASSQDVGGELFF. In DNA form, the CDR3 reads TGCGCCAGCAGCCAAGATGTGGGTGGGGAGCTGTTTTTT.

This chain links TRBV28 with TRBJ1-2; D might be TRBD1 (6 bases). V shed 5 bases and J shed 4 bases, with 17 bases lying between them. The germline V gene encodes CDR1 MDHEN and CDR2 SYDVKM. The CDR3 has 15 residues. CDR3 coding DNA: TGTGCCAGCAGTGGGGGGCTGTACCTCTCCTATGGCTACACCTTC. Encoded protein: CASSGGLYLSYGYTF.

The chain couples TRBV4-2 to TRBJ2-5; 7 bases match TRBD2. The length of the CDR3 is 14 residues. The V gene's germline CDR1 is LGHNA and CDR2 YNFKEQ. The ends lost 1 base at V and 4 bases at J; junction bases unmatched: 3. CDR3 in DNA: TGTGCCAGCAGCCAAGCGGGGGGATTAGAGACCCAGTACTTC. As protein: CASSQAGGLETQYF.

This clone is a singleton in its sample. The chain has TRBV24-1 and TRBJ1-5; D gene ambiguous. V lost 7 bases and J 4 bases, leaving 13 bases between the germline ends. The germline CDR1 and CDR2 sequences are KGHDR and SFDVKD. This CDR3 contains 14 residues. CDR3 sequence (DNA): TGTGCCACCAGCGACCGACAAACTAATCAGCCCCAGCATTTT. This sequence encodes CATSDRQTNQPQHF.

J is TRBJ1-1 and V is TRBV3-1 (or the pseudogene TRBV3-2); D might be TRBD1 (5 bases). Between the trimmed V and J ends, which lost 9 bases and 4 bases, there was a span of 18 bases. The CDR3 has 14 residues. Germline V lookup: CDR1 LGHDT, CDR2 YNNKEL (reference sequence). The CDR3 reads CASTDQGIITEAFF. The CDR3 nucleotides read TGTGCCAGTACCGATCAGGGTATAATCACTGAAGCTTTCTTT.

The V gene is TRBV19, the J gene TRBJ1-5; 7 bases line up with TRBD1. The germline V gene has CDR1 LNHDA and CDR2 SQIVND (reference sequence). This CDR3 region has 15 residues. J was trimmed by 3 bases and V by 5 bases; bases with no gene match: 7. The CDR3 DNA reads TGTGCCAGTAGTTCAGGGGGAGGGATCAATCAGCCCCAGCATTTT. This sequence encodes CASSSGGGINQPQHF.

This sequence joins TRBV19 and TRBJ1-6, with 7 bases identical to TRBD1. V dropped 7 bases and J dropped 10; count of bases not matched to a gene: 13. The CDR3 has 15 residues. Looked up from germline, CDR1 is LNHDA and CDR2 is SQIVND (reference sequence). The CDR3 reads CASNRGGRVDSPLHF. The CDR3 DNA follows: TGTGCCAGTAACCGAGGGGGCAGGGTGGACTCACCCCTCCACTTT.

This chain uses TRBV19 with TRBJ1-2; D is possibly TRBD1 (5 bases). This CDR3 has 16 residues. Trimming removed 5 bases from V and 2 bases from J, with 18 bases in between. Germline values: CDR1 LNHDA, CDR2 SQIVND (reference sequence). CDR3 region: CASSPRGQVKNYGYTF. For the CDR3, the DNA is TGTGCCAGTAGTCCTCGAGGACAAGTAAAGAACTATGGCTACACCTTC.

The rearrangement joins TRBV18 to TRBJ2-3; no definite D call. Looked up from germline, CDR1 is KGHSH and CDR2 is LQKENI. With 0 bases removed from V and 3 bases from J, the gap between germline ends came to 4 bases. The CDR3 is 13 amino acids. CDR3 sequence reads: CASSPPITDTQYF. CDR3 DNA sequence: TGTGCCAGCTCACCACCGATAACAGATACGCAGTATTTT.